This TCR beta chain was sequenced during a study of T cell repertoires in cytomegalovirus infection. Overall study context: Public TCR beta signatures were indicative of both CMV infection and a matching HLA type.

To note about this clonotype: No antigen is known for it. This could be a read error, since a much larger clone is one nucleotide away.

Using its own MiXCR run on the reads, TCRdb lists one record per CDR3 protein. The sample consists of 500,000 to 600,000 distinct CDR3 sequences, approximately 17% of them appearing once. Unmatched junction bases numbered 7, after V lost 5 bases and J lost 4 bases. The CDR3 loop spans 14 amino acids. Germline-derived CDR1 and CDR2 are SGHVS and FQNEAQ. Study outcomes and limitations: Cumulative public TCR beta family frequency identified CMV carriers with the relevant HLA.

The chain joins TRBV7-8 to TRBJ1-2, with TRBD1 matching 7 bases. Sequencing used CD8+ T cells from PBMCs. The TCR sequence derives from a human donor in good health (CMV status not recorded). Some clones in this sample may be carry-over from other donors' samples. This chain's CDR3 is CASSPSGQAYGYTF. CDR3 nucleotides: TGTGCCAGCAGCCCCAGCGGACAGGCCTATGGCTACACCTTC.